The 17 T cell receptor beta chains reported below all come from one sample, sequenced in a study of T cell responses to AZD1222 COVID-19 vaccine. Measured with immunoSEQ multiplex PCR; TCRdb has only the in-frame clones, and not every one. In the table there are 90,000 to 150,000 clones, around 82% of which are singletons. The material was peripheral blood, obtained on day 0 of AZD1222 vaccination. The receptors originated from an adult in good health.

CDR3 loop: CASSQTPGRGVGELFF. As DNA, the CDR3 is TGCGCCAGCAGCCAGACACCCGGCAGGGGGGTCGGGGAGCTGTTTTTT. V and J are TRBV4-1 and TRBJ2-2; a weak D match, TRBD1 (7 bases). Germline CDR1 reads MGHRA; CDR2 reads YSYEKL. V lost 3 bases and J lost 7, with 18 bases in between. This CDR3 spans 16 amino acids.

This clone was detected only a few times. The V call is TRBV19, the J call TRBJ2-7, with 7 bases that match TRBD2. This CDR3 has 14 residues. Germline CDR1 and CDR2: LNHDA and SQIVND (reference sequence). V lost 5 bases and J lost 3; bases outside the gene matches: 7. The CDR3: CASSPDWGGYEQYF. For the CDR3, the DNA is TGTGCCAGTAGTCCAGATTGGGGGGGCTACGAGCAGTACTTC.

The chain employs TRBV27 and TRBJ1-1; D gene ambiguous. Germline values: CDR1 MNHEY, CDR2 SMNVEV (reference sequence). This CDR3 is built from 14 residues. With 7 bases removed from V and 0 bases from J, the gap between germline ends came to 12 bases. DNA for the CDR3: TGTGCCAGCATGTTAATCGGGGTGAACACTGAAGCTTTCTTT. Amino acids: CASMLIGVNTEAFF.

The chain carries TRBV5-6 and TRBJ2-7, with 8 nucleotides matching TRBD2. CDR3 length: 13 amino acids. Germline CDR1 and CDR2: SGHDT and YYEEEE. With V trimmed by 4 bases and J by 2 bases, 2 bases remained unmatched. The CDR3 region is CASSAGLAYEQYF. CDR3 nucleotides: TGTGCCAGCAGCGCGGGACTAGCCTACGAGCAGTACTTC.

The V call is TRBV11-2, the J call TRBJ2-7; D gene unclear. CDR1 and CDR2 (germline): SGHAT, FQNNGV. V shed 4 bases and J shed 2 bases, with 15 bases lying between them. The CDR3 is 15 amino acids. The CDR3 DNA reads TGTGCCAGCAGCTCCTATTCGGACCCCGCCTACGAGCAGTACTTC. It codes for CASSSYSDPAYEQYF.

The chain has TRBV28 and TRBJ2-3; 10 nucleotides match TRBD2. The ends lost 7 bases at V and 4 bases at J; junction bases unmatched: 8. Germline loops: CDR1 MDHEN, CDR2 SYDVKM. The CDR3 extends over 15 amino acids. CDR3 amino acids: CASTRAGGQADTQYF. In DNA, the CDR3 is TGTGCCAGCACCAGAGCGGGGGGGCAGGCAGATACGCAGTATTTT.

This clone has more than one count but fewer than ten. The rearrangement uses TRBV2 and TRBJ1-6; no reliable D call. The germline gives CDR1 SNHLY, CDR2 FYNNEI. The length of the CDR3 is 15 residues. V was shortened by 6 bases and J by 8 bases, with 17 bases between the two germline ends. The CDR3 DNA follows: TGTGCCAGCAGGGCGGGTAGTAGGTTGGATTCACCCCTCCACTTT. This gives the protein CASRAGSRLDSPLHF.

The CDR3: CASSPGGAGNEKLFF. Written as DNA, the CDR3 is TGTGCCAGCAGCCCCGGCGGGGCGGGTAATGAAAAACTGTTTTTT. The gene calls are TRBV3-1 (or the pseudogene TRBV3-2) and TRBJ1-4; maybe TRBD1 (5 bases). Trimming took off 4 bases at V and 4 bases at J, with 13 bases between the two ends. This CDR3 comprises 15 residues. Germline CDR1 reads LGHDT; CDR2 reads YNNKEL (reference sequence).

The rearrangement joins TRBV7-9 to TRBJ1-1; 7 bases are shared with TRBD1. Trimming at V came to 2 bases and at J to 5 bases, leaving 5 bases not matched to a gene. This CDR3 region has 14 residues. Germline V gives CDR1 SEHNR, CDR2 FQNEAQ (reference sequence). The CDR3 here is CASSLKGASTEAFF. CDR3 nucleotides: TGTGCCAGCAGCTTAAAGGGGGCTAGTACTGAAGCTTTCTTT. Full variable domain (missing parts from reference TRBV7-9 and TRBJ1-1): DTGVSQNPRHKITKRGQNVTFRCDPISEHNRLYWYRQTLGQGPEFLTYFQNEAQLEKSRLLSDRFSAERPKGSFSTLEIQRTEQGDSAMYLCASSLKGASTEAFFGQGTRLTVV.

This chain connects TRBV6-2 or TRBV6-3 to TRBJ1-5, with a weak D call TRBD1 (5 bases). This CDR3 contains 13 residues. V was pared by 6 bases and J by 6 bases, with 12 bases between. The V gene's germline CDR1 is MNHEY and CDR2 SVGEGT. The CDR3 nucleotides read TGTGCCAGCAGCCCCGAGGGGCCTCAGCCCCAGCATTTT. Translating it yields CASSPEGPQPQHF.

The chain uses TRBV20-1 and TRBJ1-4; D may be TRBD1 (6 bases). The CDR3 has 14 amino acids. Between the trimmed V and J ends, which lost 3 bases and 8 bases, there was a span of 16 bases. Looked up from germline, CDR1 is DFQATT and CDR2 is SNEGSKA (reference sequence). The CDR3 bases are TGCAGTGCTAGTTTTTGGGGGCCCAAGGAAAAACTGTTTTTT. This gives the protein CSASFWGPKEKLFF.

This chain links TRBV5-1 with TRBJ1-6, with D possibly being TRBD1 (6 bases). The ends were cut back, 6 bases at V and 5 bases at J, with 15 bases in the middle. The CDR3 extends over 15 amino acids. Per the germline V gene, CDR1 is SGHRS and CDR2 is YFSETQ. CDR3 nucleotide sequence: TGCGCCAGCACCCCTTTGGGGGCTCATAATTCACCCCTCCACTTT. Translating it yields CASTPLGAHNSPLHF.

This clone appeared a single time. The chain has TRBV12-5 and TRBJ2-2, with TRBD1 as a possible D gene (5 bases). Germline CDR1 is LGHNT and CDR2 is FRNRAP. The V end lost 3 bases, the J end lost 0 bases, and 11 bases lay between the germline ends. The CDR3 covers 16 residues. This CDR3 is CASGLPEGANTGELFF. DNA for the CDR3: TGTGCTAGTGGTTTACCTGAAGGGGCGAACACCGGGGAGCTGTTTTTT.

The chain recombines TRBV19 with TRBJ2-1; perhaps TRBD2 as D (7 bases). Looked up from germline, CDR1 is LNHDA and CDR2 is SQIVND (reference sequence). Trimming removed 6 bases from V and 0 bases from J, with 18 bases in between. The CDR3 has 17 amino acids. As DNA, the CDR3 is TGTGCCAGTAGGGGGGGGGCTAGCGGTAGCTCCTACAATGAGCAGTTCTTC. This encodes CASRGGASGSSYNEQFF. Combining the CDR3 with reference TRBV19 and TRBJ2-1 gives the whole variable domain DGGITQSPKYLFRKEGQNVTLSCEQNLNHDAMYWYRQDPGQGLRLIYYSQIVNDFQKGDIAEGYSVSREKKESFPLTVTSAQKNPTAFYLCASRGGASGSSYNEQFFGPGTRLTVL.

This chain connects TRBV28 to TRBJ1-1; D gene ambiguous. The CDR3 loop spans 15 amino acids. Trimming shortened V by 8 bases and J by 7 bases, and 23 bases separated the two germline ends. The germline gives CDR1 MDHEN, CDR2 SYDVKM. This chain's CDR3 is CASVPTTTLTVEAFF. The DNA for the CDR3 is TGTGCCAGCGTTCCCACAACTACGCTAACCGTTGAAGCTTTCTTT.

CDR3 protein: CASSFGVGAYNSPLHF. As DNA, the CDR3 is TGTGCCAGCAGCTTCGGGGTCGGGGCTTATAATTCACCCCTCCACTTT. The rearrangement links TRBV7-8 to TRBJ1-6; tentatively, D is TRBD1 (5 bases). V gave up 3 bases and J gave up 4 bases, with 13 bases separating them. The V gene's germline CDR1 is SGHVS and CDR2 FQNEAQ. The CDR3 sequence is 16 residues long. The variable domain in full, with the rest retrieved from reference TRBV7-8 and TRBJ1-6, is GAGVSQSPRYKVAKRGQDVALRCDPISGHVSLFWYQQALGQGPEFLTYFQNEAQLDKSGLPSDRFFAERPEGSVSTLKIQRTQQEDSAVYLCASSFGVGAYNSPLHFGNGTRLTVT.

This chain uses TRBV6-5 with TRBJ2-3, with a weak D call TRBD2 (6 bases). V lost 6 bases and J 2 bases, leaving 15 bases between the germline ends. The CDR3 runs to 15 residues. Germline V gene lookup returns CDR1 MNHEY and CDR2 SVGAGI. Here the CDR3 reads CASRPGVYHTDTQYF. The CDR3 coding sequence is TGTGCCAGCAGACCGGGGGTGTACCACACAGATACGCAGTATTTT.